This T cell receptor (beta chain) was documented in a study of T cells expressing NK-cell markers. Comments on this clonotype: Its target is not known.

This CDR3 has 15 residues. Looked up from germline, CDR1 is SGHRS and CDR2 is YFSETQ. Study results and limitations: Where several donors were concerned, these clonotypes also led the CD3+CD56-NKG2C+ fraction. Dominant NKG2C+ clonotypes made up about 1.0-7.0% of CD8+ T cells in several donors.

Beta-chain TCR cDNA was generated via 5'RACE template switching with UMIs. TCRdb reprocessed the 5' RACE reads and stores each CDR3 protein as one record, lacking DNA. The sample has about 300,000 distinct CDR3 sequences; the top ten hold more than 3.5%. The sequenced sample was blood T cells: a sorted CD56 or NKG2C T cell subset, CD4+ or CD8+ T cells, or bulk PBMC T cells (not recorded which). The sequence derives from a woman between 18 and 75 years old in good health. This chain links TRBV5-1 with TRBJ2-3; TCRdb indicates TRBD1, and absent DNA this call remains unverified. CDR3 sequence: CASRRTGAPTDTQYF.